This TCR beta chain was recorded in a study of cytomegalovirus exposure and HLA in healthy donors. Study at large: When 300 to 400 donors were genotyped, roughly four fifths of them were found to fall in the Caucasian-associated ancestry cluster. Study-wide results and limits: Previously analyzed data showed that most TCR beta V segments were productive at a frequency of about 90% or about 30%. Rare TCR sequences dominated, though some public TCRs recurred in many donors. TRBV6-2, TRBV6-3 and some other V segments were excluded as indistinguishable.

CDR3 length equals 13 residues. V shed 3 bases and J shed 8 bases, with 13 bases lying between them. Germline V gene sequence: CDR1 LNHDA, CDR2 SQIVND (reference sequence). PCR was performed using 60 Vbeta and 13 Jbeta primers. Profiled with immunoSEQ multiplex PCR; TCRdb holds only in-frame clones, not every one. The sample carries 150,000 to 200,000 clones, more than 65% recorded once. A note on this clone: Antigen unknown.

This TCR was sampled from a man aged 18 to 29 in good health and CMV-seropositive. The chain couples TRBV19 to TRBJ1-1; D ambiguous. The material sequenced was PBMCs. The CDR3 DNA sequence: TGTGCCAGTAGTATCAGGACTCAAGGGGAAGCTTTCTTT. Its protein is CASSIRTQGEAFF.